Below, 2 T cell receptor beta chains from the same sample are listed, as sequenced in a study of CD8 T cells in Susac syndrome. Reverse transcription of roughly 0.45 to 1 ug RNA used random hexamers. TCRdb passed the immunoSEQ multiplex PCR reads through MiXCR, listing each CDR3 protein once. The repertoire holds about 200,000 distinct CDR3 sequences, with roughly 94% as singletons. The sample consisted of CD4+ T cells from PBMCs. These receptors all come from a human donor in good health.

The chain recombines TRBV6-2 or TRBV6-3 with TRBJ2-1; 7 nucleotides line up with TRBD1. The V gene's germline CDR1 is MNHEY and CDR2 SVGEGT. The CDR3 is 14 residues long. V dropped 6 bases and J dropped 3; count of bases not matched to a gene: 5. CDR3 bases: TGTGCCAGCAGCCTAGGACAGGTCTACAATGAGCAGTTCTTC. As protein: CASSLGQVYNEQFF.

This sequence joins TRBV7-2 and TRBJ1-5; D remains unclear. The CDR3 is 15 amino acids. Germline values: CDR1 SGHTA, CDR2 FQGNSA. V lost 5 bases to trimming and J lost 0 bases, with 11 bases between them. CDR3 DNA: TGTGCCAGCAGCCAGGCGGGGATTAGCAATCAGCCCCAGCATTTT. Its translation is CASSQAGISNQPQHF.